This entry features one T cell receptor beta chain sequence. The data derive from a study of OX40 agonist ivuxolimab in advanced cancers. Only in-frame clones appear in the TCRdb table, and some are missing; sequencing was by immunoSEQ multiplex PCR. The data hold 75,000 to 100,000 clones, with roughly four fifths observed a single time. V lost 4 bases and J lost 4, with 13 bases in between. Germline V gene data show CDR1 as SEHNR and CDR2 as FQNEAQ (reference sequence). The CDR3 runs to 15 residues. The sequence derives from an adult with an advanced solid tumor such as melanoma, head and neck, liver or kidney cancer. This rearrangement joins TRBV7-9 to TRBJ1-4; no definite D call. The material was CD4+ or CD8+ T cells sorted from blood, obtained in a trial of the OX40 agonist ivuxolimab. CDR3: CASSSGGLHNEKLFF. The CDR3 bases are TGTGCCAGCAGCTCCGGCGGGCTTCATAATGAAAAACTGTTTTTT.